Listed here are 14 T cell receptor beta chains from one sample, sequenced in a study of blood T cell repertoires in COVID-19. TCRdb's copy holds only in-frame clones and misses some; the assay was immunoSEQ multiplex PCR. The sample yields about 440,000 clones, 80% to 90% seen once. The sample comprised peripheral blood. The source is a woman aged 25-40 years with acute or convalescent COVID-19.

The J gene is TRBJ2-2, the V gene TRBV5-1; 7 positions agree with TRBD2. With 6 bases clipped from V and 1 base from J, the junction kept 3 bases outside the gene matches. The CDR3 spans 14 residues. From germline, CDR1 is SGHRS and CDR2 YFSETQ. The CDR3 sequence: CASKPGGNTGELFF. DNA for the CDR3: TGCGCCAGCAAACCGGGGGGGAACACCGGGGAGCTGTTTTTT.

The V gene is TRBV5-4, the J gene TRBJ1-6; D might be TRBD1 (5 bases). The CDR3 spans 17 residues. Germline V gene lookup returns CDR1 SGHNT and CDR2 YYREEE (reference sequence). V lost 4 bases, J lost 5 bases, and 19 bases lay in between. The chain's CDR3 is CASSDKRDWTHNSPLHF. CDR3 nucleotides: TGTGCCAGCAGCGATAAACGGGACTGGACACATAATTCACCCCTCCACTTT.

The CDR3 loop is CASSFLLLAGEQFF. CDR3 nucleotide sequence: TGTGCCAGCAGTTTCCTCTTACTAGCTGGTGAGCAGTTCTTC. The chain has TRBV6-5 and TRBJ2-1; maybe TRBD2 (6 bases). The CDR3 contains 14 residues. From germline, CDR1 is MNHEY and CDR2 SVGAGI. V was clipped by 4 bases and J by 9 bases, with 16 bases between them.

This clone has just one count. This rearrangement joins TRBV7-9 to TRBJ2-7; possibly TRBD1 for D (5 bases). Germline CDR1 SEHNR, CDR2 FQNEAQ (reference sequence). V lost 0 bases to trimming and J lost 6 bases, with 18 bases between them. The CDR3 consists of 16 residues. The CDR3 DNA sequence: TGTGCCAGCAGCTTAGCGCAATGGGGCACAAACTTCGAGCAGTACTTC. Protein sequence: CASSLAQWGTNFEQYF.

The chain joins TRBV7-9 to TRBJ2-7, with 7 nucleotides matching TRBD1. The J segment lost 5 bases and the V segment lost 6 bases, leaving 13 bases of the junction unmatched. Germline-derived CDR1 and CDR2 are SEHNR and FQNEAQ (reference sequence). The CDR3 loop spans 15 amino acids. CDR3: CASRGAAGGSHEQYF. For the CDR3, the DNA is TGTGCCAGCAGGGGGGCGGCAGGGGGTTCCCACGAGCAGTACTTC.

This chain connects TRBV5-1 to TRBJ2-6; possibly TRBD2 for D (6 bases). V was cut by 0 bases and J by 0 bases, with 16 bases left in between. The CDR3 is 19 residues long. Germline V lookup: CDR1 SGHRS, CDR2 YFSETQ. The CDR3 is CASSLAVGLNISGANVLTF. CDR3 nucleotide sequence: TGCGCCAGCAGCTTGGCTGTGGGACTCAATATCTCTGGGGCCAACGTCCTGACTTTC.

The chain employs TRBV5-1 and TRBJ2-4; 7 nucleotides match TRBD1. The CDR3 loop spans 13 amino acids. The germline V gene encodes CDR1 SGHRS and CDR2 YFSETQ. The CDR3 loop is CAKTGLAKNIQYF. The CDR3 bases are TGCGCTAAGACAGGGCTAGCCAAAAACATTCAGTACTTC.

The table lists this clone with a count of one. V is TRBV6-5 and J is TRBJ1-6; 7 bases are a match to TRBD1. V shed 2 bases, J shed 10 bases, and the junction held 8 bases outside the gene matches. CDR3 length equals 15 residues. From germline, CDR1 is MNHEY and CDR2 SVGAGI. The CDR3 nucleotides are TGTGCCAGCAGTTACGGGCAGGGGGTAGCGTCACCCCTCCACTTT. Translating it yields CASSYGQGVASPLHF.

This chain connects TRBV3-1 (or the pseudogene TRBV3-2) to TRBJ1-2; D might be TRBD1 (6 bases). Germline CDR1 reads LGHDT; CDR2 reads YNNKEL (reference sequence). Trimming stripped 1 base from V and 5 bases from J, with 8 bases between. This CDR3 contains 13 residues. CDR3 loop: CASSQGTEYGYTF. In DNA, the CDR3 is TGTGCCAGCAGCCAAGGGACAGAGTATGGCTACACCTTC.

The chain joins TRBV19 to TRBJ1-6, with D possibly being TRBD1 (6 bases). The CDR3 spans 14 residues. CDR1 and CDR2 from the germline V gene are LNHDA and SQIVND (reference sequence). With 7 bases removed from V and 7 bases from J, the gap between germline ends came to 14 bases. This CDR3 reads CASKSTGTNSPLHF. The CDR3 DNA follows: TGTGCCAGTAAATCGACAGGAACAAATTCACCCCTCCACTTT.

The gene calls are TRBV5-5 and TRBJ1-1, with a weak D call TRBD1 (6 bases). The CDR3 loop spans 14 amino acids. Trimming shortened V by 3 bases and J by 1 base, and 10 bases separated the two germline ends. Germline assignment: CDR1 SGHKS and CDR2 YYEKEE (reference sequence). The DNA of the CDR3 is TGTGCCAGCAGCTACGGACAGCCGAACACTGAAGCTTTCTTT. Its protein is CASSYGQPNTEAFF.

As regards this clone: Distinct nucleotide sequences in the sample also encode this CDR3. For the CDR3, the DNA is TGTGCCAGCTCACCGGGGGGAACCTACGAGCAGTACTTC. Protein product: CASSPGGTYEQYF. The chain links TRBV18 to TRBJ2-7; tentative D call: TRBD2 (6 bases). Germline CDR1 reads KGHSH; CDR2 reads LQKENI. The CDR3 covers 13 residues. V lost 3 bases to trimming and J lost 2 bases, with 8 bases between them.

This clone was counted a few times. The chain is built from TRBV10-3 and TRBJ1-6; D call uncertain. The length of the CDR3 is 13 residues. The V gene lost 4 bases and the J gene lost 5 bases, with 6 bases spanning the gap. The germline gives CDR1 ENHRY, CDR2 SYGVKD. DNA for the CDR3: TGTGCCATCAGTGTCTCAGATAATTCACCCCTCCACTTT. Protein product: CAISVSDNSPLHF.

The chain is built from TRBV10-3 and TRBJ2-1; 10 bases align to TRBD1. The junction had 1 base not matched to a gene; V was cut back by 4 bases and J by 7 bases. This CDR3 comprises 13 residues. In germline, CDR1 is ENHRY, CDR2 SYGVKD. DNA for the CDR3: TGTGCCATCAGTGGGACAGGGGGTAATGAGCAGTTCTTC. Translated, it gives CAISGTGGNEQFF.